These 21 T cell receptor beta chains were sequenced from one sample in a study of blood T cell repertoires in COVID-19 (dated by TCRdb to the early 2020s). Library creation used the immunoSEQ multiplex PCR assay. Entries here come from immuneACCESS through TCRdb and include only in-frame sequences with V and J called. Some clones fail to appear in such tables; in the studies checked, an unresolved V gene covers under half of the shortfall, and the cause of the remainder is unknown. This sample is represented by some 140,000 clones; 78% of them were singletons. The ten largest clones take up approximately 11% of the sample. The sample comprised peripheral blood. The receptor set was obtained from a man aged 55 to 69 who had recovered from COVID-19.

The V gene is TRBV6-1, the J gene TRBJ2-3; no clear D. This CDR3 has 14 amino acids. The germline gives CDR1 MNHNS, CDR2 SASEGT. The germline V and J ends were trimmed by 8 bases and 0 bases, with 12 bases remaining between them. The CDR3 nucleotides are TGTGCCAGCCGTTTGCAGGCTAGCACAGATACGCAGTATTTT. This sequence encodes CASRLQASTDTQYF.

The rearrangement links TRBV27 to TRBJ1-1, with 9 bases that match TRBD1. The CDR3 consists of 15 residues. In germline, CDR1 is MNHEY, CDR2 SMNVEV (reference sequence). The V and J ends lost 6 bases and 8 bases, in that order; junction bases with no gene match: 13. The CDR3 loop reads CASRYLSGTGSEAFF. The CDR3, as DNA: TGTGCCAGCAGGTATTTATCCGGGACAGGGTCGGAAGCTTTCTTT.

This chain connects TRBV7-3 to TRBJ2-2, with 13 bases identical to TRBD2. With V trimmed by 5 bases and J by 7 bases, 4 bases remained unmatched. Germline V CDR1 and CDR2: SGHTA, FQGTGA. The CDR3 has 15 residues. CDR3 sequence: CASSRLAGGRGELFF. CDR3 in DNA: TGTGCCAGCAGCCGACTAGCGGGGGGCCGCGGGGAGCTGTTTTTT. Full variable domain (rest looked up from reference TRBV7-3 and TRBJ2-2): GAGVSQTPSNKVTEKGKYVELRCDPISGHTALYWYRQSLGQGPEFLIYFQGTGAADDSGLPNDRFFAVRPEGSVSTLKIQRTERGDSAVYLCASSRLAGGRGELFFGEGSRLTVL.

This clone came up once. This chain joins TRBV30 and TRBJ2-5; D is unresolved. CDR1 GTSNPN and CDR2 SVGIG come from the germline V gene (reference sequence). This CDR3 spans 13 amino acids. V was shortened by 4 bases and J by 2 bases, with 11 bases between the two germline ends. The CDR3 bases are TGTGCCTGGACTAGAAGGAGTCAAGAGACCCAGTACTTC. Its translation: CAWTRRSQETQYF.

The chain joins TRBV28 to TRBJ1-2; TRBD1 might be the D (5 bases). The CDR3 is 16 residues long. Germline CDR1 MDHEN, CDR2 SYDVKM. Trimming took off 4 bases at V and 4 bases at J, with 19 bases between the two ends. CDR3 loop: CASSSASGQDLYGYTF. DNA of the CDR3: TGTGCCAGCAGTTCCGCTAGTGGACAAGACCTCTATGGCTACACCTTC.

The J gene is TRBJ2-3, the V gene TRBV18; D is perhaps TRBD1 (6 bases). V was trimmed by 3 bases and J by 0 bases, leaving 13 bases between them. The CDR3 length is 16 residues. From germline, CDR1 is KGHSH and CDR2 LQKENI. CDR3 in amino acids: CASSPESDSSTDTQYF. CDR3 nucleotide sequence: TGTGCCAGCTCACCCGAGTCGGACAGCAGCACAGATACGCAGTATTTT.

This clone is a singleton in its sample. The chain joins TRBV19 to TRBJ1-5; a weak D match, TRBD1 (5 bases). V lost 3 bases to trimming and J lost 10 bases, with 10 bases between them. Germline V gene lookup returns CDR1 LNHDA and CDR2 SQIVND (reference sequence). CDR3 length equals 12 residues. This CDR3 reads CASSISQGPQHF. DNA of the CDR3: TGTGCCAGTAGTATCTCGCAGGGCCCCCAGCATTTT. Full variable domain (missing parts from reference TRBV19 and TRBJ1-5): DGGITQSPKYLFRKEGQNVTLSCEQNLNHDAMYWYRQDPGQGLRLIYYSQIVNDFQKGDIAEGYSVSREKKESFPLTVTSAQKNPTAFYLCASSISQGPQHFGDGTRLSIL.

The chain uses TRBV28 and TRBJ1-3, with 7 nucleotides matching TRBD1. This CDR3 is 16 amino acids long. The germline CDR1 and CDR2 sequences are MDHEN and SYDVKM. The V and J ends lost 4 bases and 2 bases, in that order; junction bases with no gene match: 8. The DNA of the CDR3 is TGTGCCAGCAGTTCTTTCAGGGGGGCTGCTGGAAACACCATATATTTT. This translates into CASSSFRGAAGNTIYF. Combining the CDR3 with reference TRBV28 and TRBJ1-3 gives the whole variable domain DVKVTQSSRYLVKRTGEKVFLECVQDMDHENMFWYRQDPGLGLRLIYFSYDVKMKEKGDIPEGYSVSREKKERFSLILESASTNQTSMYLCASSSFRGAAGNTIYFGEGSWLTVV.

The chain is built from TRBV6-4 and TRBJ2-1; TRBD2 agrees at 11 bases. V dropped 0 bases and J dropped 10; count of bases not matched to a gene: 8. The germline gives CDR1 MRHNA, CDR2 SNTAGT. CDR3 size: 16 residues. The CDR3 region is CASSDSASGGPEEQFF. CDR3 DNA: TGTGCCAGCAGTGACTCGGCTAGCGGGGGGCCGGAGGAGCAGTTCTTC.

This clone was detected once. The chain combines TRBV28 with TRBJ2-7; a possible D gene is TRBD1 (6 bases). V was trimmed by 4 bases and J by 2 bases, leaving 15 bases between them. This CDR3 region has 15 residues. Germline CDR1 MDHEN, CDR2 SYDVKM. The CDR3 reads CASSSTGKGTYEQYF. CDR3 DNA sequence: TGTGCCAGCAGTTCCACAGGGAAAGGCACCTACGAGCAGTACTTC.

The CDR3 loop reads CASSYRTGANTGELFF. The CDR3 DNA follows: TGTGCCAGCAGTTACCGGACAGGGGCGAACACCGGGGAGCTGTTTTTT. This chain links TRBV6-5 with TRBJ2-2, with 9 bases that match TRBD1. V was pared by 2 bases and J by 0 bases, with 1 base of the junction left unmatched. The CDR3 has 16 residues. Germline V gene data show CDR1 as MNHEY and CDR2 as SVGAGI.

The chain couples TRBV7-6 to TRBJ2-5, with 9 positions matching TRBD1. This CDR3 contains 15 residues. J was trimmed by 5 bases and V by 1 base; bases with no gene match: 5. The germline gives CDR1 SGHVS, CDR2 FNYEAQ. Here the CDR3 reads CASSLGLDRGETQYF. The CDR3 DNA reads as TGTGCCAGCAGCTTAGGGTTGGACAGGGGTGAGACCCAGTACTTC.

This clone has only one observation. CDR3 in DNA: TGTGCCAGCAGGCGGGTTAACGAGAATGAGCAGTTCTTC. Amino acid sequence: CASRRVNENEQFF. The chain joins TRBV28 to TRBJ2-1; maybe TRBD2 (5 bases). From germline, CDR1 is MDHEN and CDR2 SYDVKM. V lost 6 bases and J 7 bases, leaving 13 bases between the germline ends. This CDR3 is built from 13 residues.

V gene TRBV6-1 combines with J gene TRBJ2-5, with D maybe TRBD2 (6 bases). The germline gives CDR1 MNHNS, CDR2 SASEGT. This CDR3 is built from 15 residues. Trimming pared 6 bases from V and 4 bases from J, leaving 18 bases between. CDR3 coding DNA: TGTGCCAGCAGCGGAGGGACGGCGGGCGGAGAGACCCAGTACTTC. Translation gives CASSGGTAGGETQYF.

V and J are TRBV7-2 and TRBJ2-1, with 7 bases that match TRBD1. V shed 2 bases, J shed 6 bases, and the junction held 10 bases outside the gene matches. Germline V CDR1 and CDR2: SGHTA, FQGNSA. The CDR3 loop spans 16 amino acids. In nucleotides, the CDR3 is TGTGCCAGCAGCTTAACCGGGACAGCCCAGTTCAATGAGCAGTTCTTC. This gives the protein CASSLTGTAQFNEQFF.

This clone showed up just once. The chain uses TRBV19 and TRBJ2-7; 7 bases are a match to TRBD2. With 4 bases clipped from V and 0 bases from J, the junction kept 9 bases outside the gene matches. This CDR3 is built from 16 residues. CDR1 is LNHDA, CDR2 SQIVND, per germline (reference sequence). The CDR3 protein is CASSRIGAGISYEQYF. In nucleotides, the CDR3 is TGTGCCAGTAGTAGAATCGGAGCGGGGATCTCCTACGAGCAGTACTTC.

The V and J genes are TRBV19 and TRBJ1-4, with D perhaps TRBD1 (6 bases). The V and J ends lost 7 bases and 7 bases respectively, with 16 bases between them. Germline V lookup: CDR1 LNHDA, CDR2 SQIVND (reference sequence). The CDR3 extends over 14 amino acids. In DNA form, the CDR3 reads TGTGCCAGTACCTCAAGGGGGACAAGTGAAAAACTGTTTTTT. Protein: CASTSRGTSEKLFF.

This clone was seen just once. V is TRBV3-1 (or the pseudogene TRBV3-2) and J is TRBJ2-3, with D possibly TRBD2 on 6 matching bases. Germline V CDR1 and CDR2: LGHDT, YNNKEL (reference sequence). V was cut by 3 bases and J by 5 bases, with 21 bases left in between. The CDR3 is made up of 17 amino acids. CDR3 nucleotide sequence: TGTGCCAGCAGCCATGGGCCGGCGGGGAGTTTCGTAGATACGCAGTATTTT. This sequence encodes CASSHGPAGSFVDTQYF.

This chain links TRBV9 with TRBJ2-7, with 8 bases lining up with TRBD2. Germline V gene data show CDR1 as SGDLS and CDR2 as YYNGEE. CDR3 length: 16 residues. Trimming at V came to 4 bases and at J to 6 bases, leaving 15 bases not matched to a gene. DNA for the CDR3: TGTGCCAGCAGCCCCGACCTAGCGCGACTAGCGCCCGAGCAGTACTTC. This encodes CASSPDLARLAPEQYF.

The V gene is TRBV7-9, the J gene TRBJ2-5; TRBD1 might be the D (6 bases). Deletions cut 6 bases from V and 5 bases from J, with 16 bases between. Germline V CDR1 and CDR2: SEHNR, FQNEAQ (reference sequence). The CDR3 is 14 amino acids. CDR3 sequence (DNA): TGTGCCAGCAGGTCTACAGGGATTGGGGAGACCCAGTACTTC. Its translation is CASRSTGIGETQYF.

This clone was detected a few times. The chain joins TRBV2 to TRBJ2-1, with 11 nucleotides matching TRBD1. Trimming took 6 bases from V and 3 from J; bases not matched to a gene: 1. CDR1 and CDR2 (germline): SNHLY, FYNNEI. The CDR3 is 14 amino acids. CDR3 protein: CASRDRGLYNEQFF. CDR3 coding DNA: TGTGCCAGCAGGGACAGGGGGCTCTACAATGAGCAGTTCTTC.